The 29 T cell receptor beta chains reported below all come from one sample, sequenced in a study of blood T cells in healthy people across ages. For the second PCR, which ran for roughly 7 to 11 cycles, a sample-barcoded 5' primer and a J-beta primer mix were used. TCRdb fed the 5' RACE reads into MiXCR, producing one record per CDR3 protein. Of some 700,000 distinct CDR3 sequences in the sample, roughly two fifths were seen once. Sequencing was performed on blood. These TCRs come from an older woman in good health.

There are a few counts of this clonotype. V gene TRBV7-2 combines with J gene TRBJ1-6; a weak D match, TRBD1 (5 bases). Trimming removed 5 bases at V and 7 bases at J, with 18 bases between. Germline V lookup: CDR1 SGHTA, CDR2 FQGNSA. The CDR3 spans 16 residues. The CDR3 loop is CASSTGGIWWNSPLHF. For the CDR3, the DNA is TGTGCCAGCAGCACAGGCGGGATTTGGTGGAATTCACCCCTCCACTTT. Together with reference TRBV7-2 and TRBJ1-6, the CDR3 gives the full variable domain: GAGVSQSPSNKVTEKGKDVELRCDPISGHTALYWYRQSLGQGLEFLIYFQGNSAPDKSGLPSDRFSAERTGGSVSTLTIQRTQQEDSAVYLCASSTGGIWWNSPLHFGNGTRLTVT.

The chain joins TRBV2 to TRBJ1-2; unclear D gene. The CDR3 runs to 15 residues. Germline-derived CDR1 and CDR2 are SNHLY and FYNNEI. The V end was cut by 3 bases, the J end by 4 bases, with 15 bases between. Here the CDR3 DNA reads TGTGCCAGCAGTGACGGGTCGGACGATCCCTATGGCTACACCTTC. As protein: CASSDGSDDPYGYTF.

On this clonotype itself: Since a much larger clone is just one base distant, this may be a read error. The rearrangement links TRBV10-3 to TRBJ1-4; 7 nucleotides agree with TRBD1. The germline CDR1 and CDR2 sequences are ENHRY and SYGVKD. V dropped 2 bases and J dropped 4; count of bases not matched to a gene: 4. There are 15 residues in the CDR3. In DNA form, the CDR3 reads TGTGCCATCAGTGAGGGCAGGGGGATTAATGAAAAACTGTTTTTT. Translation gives CAISEGRGINEKLFF.

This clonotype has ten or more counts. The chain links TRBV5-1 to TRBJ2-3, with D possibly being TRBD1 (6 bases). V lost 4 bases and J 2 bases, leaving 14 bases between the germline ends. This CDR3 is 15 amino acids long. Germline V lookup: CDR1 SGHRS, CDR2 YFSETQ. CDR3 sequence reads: CASSPTGHPTDTQYF. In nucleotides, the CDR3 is TGCGCCAGCAGCCCGACGGGACACCCCACAGATACGCAGTATTTT.

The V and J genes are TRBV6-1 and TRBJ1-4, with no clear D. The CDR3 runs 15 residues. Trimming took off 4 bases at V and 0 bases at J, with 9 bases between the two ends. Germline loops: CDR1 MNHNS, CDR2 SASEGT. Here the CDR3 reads CASSVYLATNEKLFF. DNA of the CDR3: TGTGCCAGCAGTGTATACTTGGCAACTAATGAAAAACTGTTTTTT.

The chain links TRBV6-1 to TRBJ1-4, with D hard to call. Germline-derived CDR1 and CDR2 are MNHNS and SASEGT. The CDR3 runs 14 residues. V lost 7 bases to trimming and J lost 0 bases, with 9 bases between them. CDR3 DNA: TGTGCCAGCATCCCGCCATCAACTAATGAAAAACTGTTTTTT. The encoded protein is CASIPPSTNEKLFF.

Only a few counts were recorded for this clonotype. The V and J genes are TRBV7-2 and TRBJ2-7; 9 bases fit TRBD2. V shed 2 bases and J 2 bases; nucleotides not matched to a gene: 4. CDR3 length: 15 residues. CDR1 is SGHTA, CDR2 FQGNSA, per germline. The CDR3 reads CASSLTASGAYEQYF. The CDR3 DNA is TGTGCCAGCAGCTTAACGGCTAGCGGGGCCTACGAGCAGTACTTC.

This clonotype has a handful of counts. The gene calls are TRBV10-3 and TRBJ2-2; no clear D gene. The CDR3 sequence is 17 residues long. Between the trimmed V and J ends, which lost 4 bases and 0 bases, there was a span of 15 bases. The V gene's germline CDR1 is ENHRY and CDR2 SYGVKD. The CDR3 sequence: CAISVPISRTNTGELFF. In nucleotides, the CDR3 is TGTGCCATCAGTGTTCCCATCTCCCGAACGAACACCGGGGAGCTGTTTTTT.

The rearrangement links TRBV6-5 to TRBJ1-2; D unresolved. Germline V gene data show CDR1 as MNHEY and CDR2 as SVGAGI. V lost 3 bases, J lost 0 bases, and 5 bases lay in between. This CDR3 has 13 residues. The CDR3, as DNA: TGTGCCAGCAGTTATGATGCTAACTATGGCTACACCTTC. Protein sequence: CASSYDANYGYTF.

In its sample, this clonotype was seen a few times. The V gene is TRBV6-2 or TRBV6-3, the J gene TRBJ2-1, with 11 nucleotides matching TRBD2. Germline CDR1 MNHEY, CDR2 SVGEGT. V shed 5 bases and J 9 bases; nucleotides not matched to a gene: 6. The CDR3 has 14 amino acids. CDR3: CASSPSGRTPEQFF. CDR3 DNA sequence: TGTGCCAGCAGTCCTAGCGGGAGGACCCCTGAGCAGTTCTTC.

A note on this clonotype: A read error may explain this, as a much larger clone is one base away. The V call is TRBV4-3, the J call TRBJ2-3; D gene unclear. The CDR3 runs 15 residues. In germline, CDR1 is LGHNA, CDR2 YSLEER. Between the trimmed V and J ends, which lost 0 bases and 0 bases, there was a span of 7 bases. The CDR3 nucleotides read TGCGCCAGCAGCCAAGATTTGGGGAGCACAGATACGCAGTATTTT. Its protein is CASSQDLGSTDTQYF.

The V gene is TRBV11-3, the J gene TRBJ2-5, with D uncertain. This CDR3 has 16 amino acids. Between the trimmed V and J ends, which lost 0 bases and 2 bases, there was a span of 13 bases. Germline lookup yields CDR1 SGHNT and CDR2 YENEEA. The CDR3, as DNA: TGTGCCAGCAGCTTAGACACAGCCCAGATACAAGAGACCCAGTACTTC. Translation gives CASSLDTAQIQETQYF.

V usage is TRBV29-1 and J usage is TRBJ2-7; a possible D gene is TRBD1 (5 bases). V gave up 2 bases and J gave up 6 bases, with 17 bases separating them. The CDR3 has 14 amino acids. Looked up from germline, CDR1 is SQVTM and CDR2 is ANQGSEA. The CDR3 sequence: CSVESDGAGPEQYF. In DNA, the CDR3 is TGCAGCGTTGAATCTGATGGGGCAGGGCCCGAGCAGTACTTC.

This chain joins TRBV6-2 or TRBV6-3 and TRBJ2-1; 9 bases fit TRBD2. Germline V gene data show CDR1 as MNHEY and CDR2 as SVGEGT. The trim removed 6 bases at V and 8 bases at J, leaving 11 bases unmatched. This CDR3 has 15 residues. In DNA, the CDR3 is TGTGCCAGCAGATCTACTAGCGGGCGGCTCCATGAGCAGTTCTTC. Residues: CASRSTSGRLHEQFF.

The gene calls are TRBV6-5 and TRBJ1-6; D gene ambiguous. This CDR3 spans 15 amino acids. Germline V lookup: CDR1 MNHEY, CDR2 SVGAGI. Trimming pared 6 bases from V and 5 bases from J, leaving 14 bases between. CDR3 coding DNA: TGTGCCAGCAGCCGACGGGCCAAAGATAATTCACCCCTCCACTTT. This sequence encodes CASSRRAKDNSPLHF.

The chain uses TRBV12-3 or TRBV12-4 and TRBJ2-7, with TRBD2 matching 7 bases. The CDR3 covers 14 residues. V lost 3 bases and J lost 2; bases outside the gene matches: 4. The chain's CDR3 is CASSFGGTTYEQYF. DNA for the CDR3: TGTGCCAGCAGTTTCGGTGGGACTACCTACGAGCAGTACTTC.

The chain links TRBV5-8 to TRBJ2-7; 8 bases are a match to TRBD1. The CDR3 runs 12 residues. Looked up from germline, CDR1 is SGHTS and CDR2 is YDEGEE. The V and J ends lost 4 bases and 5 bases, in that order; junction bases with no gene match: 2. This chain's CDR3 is CASSTTGDEQYF. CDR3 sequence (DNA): TGTGCCAGCAGCACGACAGGGGACGAGCAGTACTTC.

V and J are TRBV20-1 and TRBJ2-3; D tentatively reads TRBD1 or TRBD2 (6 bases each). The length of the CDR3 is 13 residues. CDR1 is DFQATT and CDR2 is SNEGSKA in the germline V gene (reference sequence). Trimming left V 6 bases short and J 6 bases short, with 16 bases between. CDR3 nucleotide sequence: TGCAGTGCCCTCGCCGGGGGCCCCGATACGCAGTATTTT. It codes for CSALAGGPDTQYF.

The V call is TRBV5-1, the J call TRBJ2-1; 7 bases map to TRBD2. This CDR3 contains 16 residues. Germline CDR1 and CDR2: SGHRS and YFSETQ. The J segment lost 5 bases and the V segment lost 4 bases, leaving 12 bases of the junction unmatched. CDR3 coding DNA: TGCGCCAGCAGCGTGGGAGGGAGCGGGGATCACAATGAGCAGTTCTTC. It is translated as CASSVGGSGDHNEQFF.

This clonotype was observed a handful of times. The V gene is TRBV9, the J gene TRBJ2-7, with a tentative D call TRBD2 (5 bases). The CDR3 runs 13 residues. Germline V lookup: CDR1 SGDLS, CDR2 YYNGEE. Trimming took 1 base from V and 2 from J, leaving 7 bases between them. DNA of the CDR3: TGTGCCAGCAGCGTAAAGGAGGCCTACGAGCAGTACTTC. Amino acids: CASSVKEAYEQYF.

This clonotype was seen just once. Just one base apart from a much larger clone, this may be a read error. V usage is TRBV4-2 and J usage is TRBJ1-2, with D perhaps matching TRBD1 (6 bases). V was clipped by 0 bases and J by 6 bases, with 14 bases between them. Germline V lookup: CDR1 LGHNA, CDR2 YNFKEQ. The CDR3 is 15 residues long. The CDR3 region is CASSQDIDRINGYTF. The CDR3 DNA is TGTGCCAGCAGCCAAGATATCGACAGGATAAATGGCTACACCTTC.

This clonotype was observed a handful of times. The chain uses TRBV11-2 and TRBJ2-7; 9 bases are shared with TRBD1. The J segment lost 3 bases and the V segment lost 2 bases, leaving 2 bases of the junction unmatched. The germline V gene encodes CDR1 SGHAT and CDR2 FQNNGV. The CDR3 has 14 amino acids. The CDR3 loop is CASSLSTGGYEQYF. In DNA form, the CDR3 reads TGTGCCAGCAGCTTATCGACAGGGGGCTACGAGCAGTACTTC.

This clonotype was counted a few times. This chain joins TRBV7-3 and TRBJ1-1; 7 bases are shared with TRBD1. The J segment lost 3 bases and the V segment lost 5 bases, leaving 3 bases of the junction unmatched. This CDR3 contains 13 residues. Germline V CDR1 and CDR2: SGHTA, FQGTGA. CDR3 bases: TGTGCCAGCAGCCGACAGGGATACACTGAAGCTTTCTTT. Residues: CASSRQGYTEAFF. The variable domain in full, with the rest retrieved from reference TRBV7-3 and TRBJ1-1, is GAGVSQTPSNKVTEKGKYVELRCDPISGHTALYWYRQSLGQGPEFLIYFQGTGAADDSGLPNDRFFAVRPEGSVSTLKIQRTERGDSAVYLCASSRQGYTEAFFGQGTRLTVV.

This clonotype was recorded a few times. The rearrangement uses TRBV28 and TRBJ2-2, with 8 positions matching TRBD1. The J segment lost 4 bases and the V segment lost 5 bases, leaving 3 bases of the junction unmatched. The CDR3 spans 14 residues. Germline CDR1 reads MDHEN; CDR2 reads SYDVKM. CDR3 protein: CASSQQGGTGELFF. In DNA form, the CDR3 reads TGTGCCAGCAGTCAACAGGGGGGCACCGGGGAGCTGTTTTTT.

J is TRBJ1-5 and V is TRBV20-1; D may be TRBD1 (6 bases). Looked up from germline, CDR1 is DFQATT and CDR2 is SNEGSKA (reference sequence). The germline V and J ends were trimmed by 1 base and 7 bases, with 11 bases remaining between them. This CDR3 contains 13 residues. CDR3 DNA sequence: TGCAGTGCTAGAGGCCAGGGGCGGCAGCCCCAGCATTTT. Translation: CSARGQGRQPQHF.

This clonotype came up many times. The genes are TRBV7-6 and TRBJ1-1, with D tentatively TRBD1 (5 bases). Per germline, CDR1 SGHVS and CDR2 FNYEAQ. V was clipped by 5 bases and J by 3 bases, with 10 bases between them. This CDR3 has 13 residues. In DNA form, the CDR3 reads TGTGCCAGCAGCAGGATAGGGGACACTGAAGCTTTCTTT. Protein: CASSRIGDTEAFF.

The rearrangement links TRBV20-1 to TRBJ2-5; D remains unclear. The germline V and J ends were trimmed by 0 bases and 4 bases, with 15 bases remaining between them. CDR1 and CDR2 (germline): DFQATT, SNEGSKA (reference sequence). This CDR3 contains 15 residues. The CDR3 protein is CSARESVGPGETQYF. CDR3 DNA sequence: TGCAGTGCTAGAGAATCAGTCGGGCCAGGAGAGACCCAGTACTTC.

This chain's CDR3 is CASSPLSVGGELFF. The DNA for the CDR3 is TGTGCCAGCAGCCCACTATCGGTTGGCGGGGAGCTGTTTTTT. The rearrangement links TRBV11-2 to TRBJ2-2; no firm D call. Trimming took off 5 bases at V and 7 bases at J, with 14 bases between the two ends. The CDR3 is made up of 14 amino acids. Germline V gene lookup returns CDR1 SGHAT and CDR2 FQNNGV.

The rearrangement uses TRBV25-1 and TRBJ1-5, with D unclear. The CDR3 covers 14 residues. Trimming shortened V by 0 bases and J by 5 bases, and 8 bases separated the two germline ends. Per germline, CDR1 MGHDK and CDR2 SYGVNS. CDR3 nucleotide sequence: TGTGCCAGCAGTGAATACGACAACTATCAGCCCCAGCATTTT. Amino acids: CASSEYDNYQPQHF.